The 16 T cell receptor beta chains in this list originate from one sample, sequenced in a study of early T cells in non-severe SARS-CoV-2 infection. From the 5' RACE reads, TCRdb called clonotypes with MiXCR, one entry per CDR3 protein. The sample consists of fewer than 65,000 distinct CDR3 sequences, roughly an eighth of them appearing once. The sample comprised whole blood. Every receptor here comes from an adult who was a healthcare worker with PCR-confirmed SARS-CoV-2 infection or an uninfected control (not recorded which).

This clonotype was seen more than once but under ten times. The V and J genes are TRBV30 and TRBJ2-1; D may correspond to TRBD1 or TRBD2 (5 bases each). CDR1 GTSNPN and CDR2 SVGIG come from the germline V gene (reference sequence). This CDR3 comprises 12 residues. V was trimmed by 8 bases and J by 0 bases, leaving 8 bases between them. In nucleotides, the CDR3 is TGTGCCGCAGGGAGCTCCTACAATGAGCAGTTCTTC. Its protein is CAAGSSYNEQFF. Together with reference TRBV30 and TRBJ2-1, the CDR3 gives the full variable domain: SQTIHQWPATLVQPVGSPLSLECTVEGTSNPNLYWYRQAAGRGLQLLFYSVGIGQISSEVPQNLSASRPQDRQFILSSKKLLLSDSGFYLCAAGSSYNEQFFGPGTRLTVL.

In this sample, this clonotype turned up many times. V usage is TRBV13 and J usage is TRBJ2-3, with 12 bases fitting TRBD2. With V trimmed by 2 bases and J by 4 bases, 16 bases remained unmatched. Germline values: CDR1 PRHDT, CDR2 FYEKMQ (reference sequence). This CDR3 spans 20 amino acids. The CDR3 nucleotides are TGTGCCAGCAGCTTAAAACCCGTCCGACTAGCGGGGGAATTGGCAGATACGCAGTATTTT. Its protein is CASSLKPVRLAGELADTQYF.

This clonotype was seen at least ten times. The gene calls are TRBV12-5 and TRBJ1-5, with TRBD1 matching 8 bases. The germline gives CDR1 LGHNT, CDR2 FRNRAP. This CDR3 contains 16 residues. The ends lost 7 bases at V and 1 base at J; junction bases unmatched: 9. This chain's CDR3 is CASAPIRGQSNQPQHF. CDR3 bases: TGTGCTAGTGCCCCAATCAGGGGGCAAAGCAATCAGCCCCAGCATTTT.

This chain connects TRBV20-1 to TRBJ2-5; D unclear. V lost 3 bases and J lost 1, with 12 bases in between. Looked up from germline, CDR1 is DFQATT and CDR2 is SNEGSKA (reference sequence). The CDR3 is made up of 14 amino acids. As DNA, the CDR3 is TGCAGTGCTAGTCTCCGGGCGACCCAAGAGACCCAGTACTTC. Amino acids: CSASLRATQETQYF.

This clonotype was seen only a few times. The chain has TRBV12-3 or TRBV12-4 and TRBJ1-5; TRBD1 matches at 7 bases. The CDR3 sequence is 15 residues long. The V gene end was trimmed by 6 bases and the J gene end by 5 bases; junction bases not matched to a gene: 10. CDR3 protein: CASSPDRLAYQPQHF. Written as DNA, the CDR3 is TGTGCCAGCAGCCCGGACAGGTTAGCTTATCAGCCCCAGCATTTT.

The rearrangement uses TRBV20-1 and TRBJ2-7, with TRBD2 identical over 10 bases. CDR3 length equals 15 residues. The junction had 14 bases not matched to a gene; V was cut back by 7 bases and J by 5 bases. From germline, CDR1 is DFQATT and CDR2 SNEGSKA (reference sequence). The CDR3 nucleotides read TGCAGTGTTGTCCTAGCGGGGGTGCCGGGCGACGAGCAGTACTTC. Its protein is CSVVLAGVPGDEQYF.

This clonotype was observed a handful of times. The chain uses TRBV3-1 and TRBJ2-5, with 8 positions matching TRBD2. The germline gives CDR1 LGHDT, CDR2 YNNKEL (reference sequence). After removal of 3 bases from V and 1 base from J, the junction contained 4 bases not matched to a gene. CDR3 length: 15 residues. For the CDR3, the DNA is TGTGCCAGCAGCCAGGATAGCGGGGTCCAAGAGACCCAGTACTTC. Its protein product is CASSQDSGVQETQYF.

This clonotype was seen at least ten times. The rearrangement uses TRBV29-1 and TRBJ2-5; D is uncertain. This CDR3 contains 10 residues. V was trimmed by 6 bases and J by 1 base, leaving 3 bases between them. Germline CDR1 reads SQVTM; CDR2 reads ANQGSEA. CDR3 nucleotides: TGCAGCGTCACCCAAGAGACCCAGTACTTC. It is translated as CSVTQETQYF.

This clonotype was seen more than once but under ten times. The chain joins TRBV6-2 or TRBV6-3 to TRBJ2-5, with 7 bases lining up with TRBD1. V lost 8 bases and J lost 2; bases outside the gene matches: 8. The CDR3 runs 14 residues. Germline V gene sequence: CDR1 MNHEY, CDR2 SVGEGT. In DNA, the CDR3 is TGTGCCAGCGCTCCCCGGGGACAGCAAGAGACCCAGTACTTC. This codes for CASAPRGQQETQYF.

The chain carries TRBV4-3 and TRBJ2-7; TRBD2 is a possible D gene (5 bases). This CDR3 region has 14 residues. Germline CDR1 LGHNA, CDR2 YSLEER. The V gene lost 0 bases and the J gene lost 2 bases, with 8 bases spanning the gap. The CDR3 loop is CASSQDRGAYEQYF. CDR3 sequence (DNA): TGCGCCAGCAGCCAAGATCGGGGAGCCTACGAGCAGTACTTC.

This clonotype was picked up a small number of times. The chain is built from TRBV5-1 and TRBJ1-1; 10 bases map to TRBD1. Losses at the gene ends were 3 bases for V and 9 bases for J; bases not matched to a gene: 11. The CDR3 extends over 15 amino acids. In germline, CDR1 is SGHRS, CDR2 YFSETQ. CDR3 nucleotide sequence: TGCGCCAGCAGCTGGGGGACAGGGGAAATACGACAAGCTTTCTTT. Translated, it gives CASSWGTGEIRQAFF.

This clonotype was recorded many times. This sequence joins TRBV12-3 or TRBV12-4 and TRBJ2-7; the D gene is possibly TRBD1 (5 bases). There are 13 residues in the CDR3. V lost 6 bases to trimming and J lost 4 bases, with 13 bases between them. The CDR3 here is CASRQTEVYEQYF. In DNA form, the CDR3 reads TGTGCCAGCAGGCAGACAGAAGTTTACGAGCAGTACTTC.

This chain connects TRBV28 to TRBJ1-2; D gene uncertain. The germline CDR1 and CDR2 sequences are MDHEN and SYDVKM. V shed 6 bases and J shed 3 bases, with 8 bases lying between them. The CDR3 has 12 amino acids. CDR3 loop: CASRATDYGYTF. The CDR3 DNA is TGTGCCAGCAGGGCAACCGACTATGGCTACACCTTC.

V usage is TRBV25-1 and J usage is TRBJ1-6; D ambiguous. Germline lookup yields CDR1 MGHDK and CDR2 SYGVNS. This CDR3 is 14 amino acids long. Trimming removed 1 base from V and 5 bases from J, with 6 bases in between. This chain's CDR3 is CASSEWRNNSPLHF. The CDR3 DNA sequence: TGTGCCAGCAGTGAATGGCGGAATAATTCACCCCTCCACTTT.

V is TRBV5-3 and J is TRBJ1-5; tentative D call: TRBD1 (5 bases). TRBV5-3 is identified as an open reading frame with a role that is uncertain. The length of the CDR3 is 17 residues. Trimming left V 2 bases short and J 1 base short, with 16 bases between. CDR3 sequence reads: CARSFTTGESSNQPQHF. The CDR3 nucleotides are TGTGCCAGAAGCTTCACCACGGGGGAGTCAAGCAATCAGCCCCAGCATTTT.

This chain joins TRBV4-3 and TRBJ2-7, with D possibly matching TRBD1 (5 bases). V was trimmed by 0 bases and J by 3 bases, leaving 12 bases between them. Germline-derived CDR1 and CDR2 are LGHNA and YSLEER. CDR3 length: 15 residues. DNA for the CDR3: TGCGCCAGCAGCCAAGATCACGGCAGGGACTACGAGCAGTACTTC. Translating it yields CASSQDHGRDYEQYF.